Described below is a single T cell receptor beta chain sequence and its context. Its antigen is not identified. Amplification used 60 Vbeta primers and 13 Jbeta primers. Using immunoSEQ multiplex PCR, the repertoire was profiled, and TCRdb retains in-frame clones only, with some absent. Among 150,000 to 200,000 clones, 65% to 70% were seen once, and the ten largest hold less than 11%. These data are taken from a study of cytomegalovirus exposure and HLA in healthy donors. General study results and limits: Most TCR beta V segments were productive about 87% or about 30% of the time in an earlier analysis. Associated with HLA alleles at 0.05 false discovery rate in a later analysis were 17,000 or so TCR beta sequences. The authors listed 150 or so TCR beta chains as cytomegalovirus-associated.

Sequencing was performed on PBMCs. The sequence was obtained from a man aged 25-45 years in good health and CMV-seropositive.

Here the CDR3 reads CASSLTAGGANVLTF. The CDR3 DNA follows: TGTGCCAGCAGCCTCACAGCGGGTGGGGCCAACGTCCTGACTTTC. The chain joins TRBV7-3 to TRBJ2-6; weak D call: TRBD2 (6 bases). This CDR3 comprises 15 residues. V was shortened by 5 bases and J by 3 bases, with 11 bases between the two germline ends. Germline V gene lookup returns CDR1 SGHTA and CDR2 FQGTGA.